This T cell receptor (beta chain) was recorded in a study of PD-1 blockade in classical Hodgkin lymphoma. Time point of the sample: cycle 4 day 1 (C4D1), after more than five weeks of nivolumab. Every patient was affected by relapse after autologous stem cell transplantation, while exposure to brentuximab vedotin was not uniform. V lost 5 bases and J lost 0; bases outside the gene matches: 13. Germline-derived CDR1 and CDR2 are SGHVS and FNYEAQ. The CDR3 is made up of 18 amino acids. Sequencing used immunoSEQ multiplex PCR; TCRdb keeps in-frame clones, though not all of them. The table lists 100,000 or so clones, roughly 87% of them singletons. As concerns this clone: Its target is not known.

Whole-study results and caveats: Before treatment, TCR diversity in newly diagnosed patients was reportedly lower than in healthy donors.

The sequence was obtained from a human donor with classical Hodgkin lymphoma. The chain joins TRBV7-6 to TRBJ2-1; 7 nucleotides match TRBD2. This specimen was peripheral blood mononuclear cells (PBMCs), taken before the fourth cycle of nivolumab. CDR3 nucleotides: TGTGCCAGCAGCGGACACCGGGACTACCCCAGCTCCTACAATGAGCAGTTCTTC. Encoded protein: CASSGHRDYPSSYNEQFF.